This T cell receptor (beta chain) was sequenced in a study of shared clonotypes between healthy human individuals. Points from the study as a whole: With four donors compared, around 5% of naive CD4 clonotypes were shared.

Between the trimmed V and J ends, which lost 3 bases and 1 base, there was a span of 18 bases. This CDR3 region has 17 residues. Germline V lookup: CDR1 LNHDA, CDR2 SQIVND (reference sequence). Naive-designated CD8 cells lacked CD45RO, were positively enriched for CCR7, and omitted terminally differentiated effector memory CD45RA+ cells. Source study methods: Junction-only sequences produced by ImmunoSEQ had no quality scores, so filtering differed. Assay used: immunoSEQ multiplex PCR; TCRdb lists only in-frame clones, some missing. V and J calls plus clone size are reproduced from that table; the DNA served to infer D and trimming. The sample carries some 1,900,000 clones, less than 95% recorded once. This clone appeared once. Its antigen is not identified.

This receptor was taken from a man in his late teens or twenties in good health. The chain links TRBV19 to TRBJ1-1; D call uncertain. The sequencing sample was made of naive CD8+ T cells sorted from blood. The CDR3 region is CASSIWQSSDSNTEAFF. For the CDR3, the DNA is TGTGCCAGTAGTATTTGGCAGTCGAGCGATTCGAACACTGAAGCTTTCTTT.